This paragraph reports one TCR beta chain. Its antigen is unknown. A J-beta primer mix and a sample-barcoded 5' primer were used in a second PCR of roughly 7 to 12 cycles. TCRdb re-called the 5' RACE reads through MiXCR, storing one row per CDR3 protein. Of 1,100,000 or so distinct CDR3 sequences listed, 45% were seen once; the top ten hold approximately 20%. Peripheral blood, about 10 milliliters per donor, was collected. Extraction yielded at least 5 micrograms of total RNA per sample. The entry originates in a study of blood T cells in healthy people across ages. Across the whole study: Per two T cells, template switching captured roughly one barcoded beta molecule.

General study points: A roughly linear fall in TCR beta diversity per million T cells was seen with increasing age.

The ends were cut back, 4 bases at V and 6 bases at J, with 11 bases in the middle. The CDR3 is 13 residues long. CDR1 SGHDT and CDR2 YYEEEE come from the germline V gene. The chain carries TRBV5-6 and TRBJ2-1, with D uncertain. The specimen sequenced was blood. The receptor comes from a woman aged 60-70 years in good health. In DNA form, the CDR3 reads TGTGCCAGCAGCCCTTCGGATATCAATGAGCAGTTCTTC. Translating gives CASSPSDINEQFF.